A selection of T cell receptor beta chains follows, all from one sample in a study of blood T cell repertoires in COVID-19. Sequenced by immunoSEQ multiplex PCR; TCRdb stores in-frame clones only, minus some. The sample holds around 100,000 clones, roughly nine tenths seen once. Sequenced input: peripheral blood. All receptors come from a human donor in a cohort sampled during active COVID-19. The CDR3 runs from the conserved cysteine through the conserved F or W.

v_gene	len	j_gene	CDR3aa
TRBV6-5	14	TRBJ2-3	CASMTSGGTDTQYF
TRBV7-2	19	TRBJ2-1	CASSLGTSGGAGRVGEQFF
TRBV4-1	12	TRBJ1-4	CASSRTPGRLFF
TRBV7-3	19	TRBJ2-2	CASSLRVPLAGTNTGELFF
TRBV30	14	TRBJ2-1	CAWSVAGGMNEQFF
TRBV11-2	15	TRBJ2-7	CASSSRQGALHEQYF
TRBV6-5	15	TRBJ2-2	CAAGLVDRGTGELFF
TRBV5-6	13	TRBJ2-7	CASSFRGRDEQYF
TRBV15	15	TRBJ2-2	CATSGQGANTGELFF
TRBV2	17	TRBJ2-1	CASSVELGLPAYNEQFF
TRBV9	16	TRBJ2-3	CASSPRGGGNADTQYF
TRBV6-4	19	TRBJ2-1	CASFDTRGPPPDRVDEQFF
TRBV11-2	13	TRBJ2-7	CASSKDTLYEQYF
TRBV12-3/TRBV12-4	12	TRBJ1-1	CASSLGAGVAFF